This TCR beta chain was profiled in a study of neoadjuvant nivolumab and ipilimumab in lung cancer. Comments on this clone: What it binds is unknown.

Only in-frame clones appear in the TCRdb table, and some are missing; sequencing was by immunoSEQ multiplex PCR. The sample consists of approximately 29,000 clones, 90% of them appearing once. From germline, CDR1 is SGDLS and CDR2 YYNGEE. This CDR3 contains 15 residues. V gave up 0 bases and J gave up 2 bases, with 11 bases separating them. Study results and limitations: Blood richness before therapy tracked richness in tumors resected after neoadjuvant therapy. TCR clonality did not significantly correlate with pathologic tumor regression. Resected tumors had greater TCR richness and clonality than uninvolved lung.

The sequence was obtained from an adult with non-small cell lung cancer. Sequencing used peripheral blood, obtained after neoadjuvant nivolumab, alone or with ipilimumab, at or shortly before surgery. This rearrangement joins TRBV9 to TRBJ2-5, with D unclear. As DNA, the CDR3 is TGTGCCAGCAGCGTAGGAGAGCTCCCTCAAGAGACCCAGTACTTC. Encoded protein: CASSVGELPQETQYF.